The TCR beta chain described here comes from a study of cytomegalovirus exposure and HLA in healthy donors. Germline V gene data show CDR1 as SSHAT and CDR2 as FNYEAQ (reference sequence). The CDR3 extends over 15 amino acids. In the PCR, 60 Vbeta and 13 Jbeta primers were used. Profiling relied on immunoSEQ multiplex PCR, and the TCRdb table lists in-frame clones only, not all of them. This repertoire includes 56,000 or so clones. General study findings and limits: A later analysis revealed that TCR association rates differed between HLA loci, peaking at DRB1 and bottoming out at HLA-C. Earlier findings revealed that most TCR beta V segments proved productive either about 87% or about 30% of the time.

Points on this clone: What it binds is unknown. At one of its ends the junction is not consistent with the germline gene, which may arise from a read error.

The source material was PBMCs. This chain uses TRBV7-7 with TRBJ2-3; TRBD2 matches 10 bases. The TCR comes from a middle-aged man in good health and CMV-seropositive. The CDR3 bases are TGTGCTAGCAGCTTAGCGGGGGGACGCACAGATACGCAGTATTTT. Amino acids: CASSLAGGRTDTQYF. Drawing the rest from reference TRBV7-7 and TRBJ2-3, the complete variable domain is GAGVSQSPRYKVTKRGQDVTLRCDPISSHATLYWYQQALGQGPEFLTYFNYEAQPDKSGLPSDRFSAERPEGSISTLTIQRTEQRDSAMYRCASSLAGGRTDTQYFGPGTRLTVL.